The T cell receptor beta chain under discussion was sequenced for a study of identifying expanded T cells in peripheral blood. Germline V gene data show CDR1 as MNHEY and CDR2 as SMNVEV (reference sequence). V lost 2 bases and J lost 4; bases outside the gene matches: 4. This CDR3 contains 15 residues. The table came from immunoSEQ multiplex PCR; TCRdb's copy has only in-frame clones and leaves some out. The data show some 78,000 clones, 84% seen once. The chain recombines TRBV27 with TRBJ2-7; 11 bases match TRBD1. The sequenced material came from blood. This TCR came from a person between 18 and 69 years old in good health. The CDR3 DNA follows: TGTGCCAGCAGTTTAAGGACAGGGGGCTCGTACGAGCAGTACTTC. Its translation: CASSLRTGGSYEQYF.